The 4 T cell receptor beta chains in this list originate from one sample, sequenced in a study of T cells in Graves' hyperthyroidism and ophthalmopathy. There were TCR beta CDR3 regions amplified from RNA transcripts. The HTBI primer set served for first-round RT-PCR of the TCR CDR3. In TCRdb, the multiplex PCR reads were re-called with MiXCR into one record per CDR3 protein. The table shows under 500,000 distinct CDR3 sequences, with over 12% occurring only once. The sample was blood. The source is a man aged 45-65 years with Graves' ophthalmopathy.

This clonotype was detected many times. This sequence joins TRBV20-1 and TRBJ1-5; 7 bases match TRBD1. The CDR3 extends over 15 amino acids. From germline, CDR1 is DFQATT and CDR2 SNEGSKA (reference sequence). The V and J ends lost 3 bases and 2 bases, in that order; junction bases with no gene match: 7. CDR3 bases: TGCAGTGCTAGCCCAAGCAGGGGGGGCAATCAGCCCCAGCATTTT. Translation gives CSASPSRGGNQPQHF.

This clonotype was counted many times. The chain combines TRBV20-1 with TRBJ1-5; 7 positions match TRBD1. The ends lost 3 bases at V and 0 bases at J; junction bases unmatched: 2. The CDR3 has 14 residues. CDR1 DFQATT and CDR2 SNEGSKA come from the germline V gene (reference sequence). The CDR3 spells CSARGTDSNQPQHF. The CDR3 coding sequence is TGCAGTGCTAGGGGGACAGATAGCAATCAGCCCCAGCATTTT.

This clonotype was seen a handful of times. The J gene is TRBJ2-5, the V gene TRBV6-2 or TRBV6-3; 10 bases line up with TRBD2. This CDR3 has 19 amino acids. The germline gives CDR1 MNHEY, CDR2 SVGEGT. After removal of 2 bases from V and 2 bases from J, the junction contained 14 bases not matched to a gene. The chain's CDR3 is CASSYRTSGDKKRQETQYF. Written as DNA, the CDR3 is TGTGCCAGCAGTTACCGGACTAGCGGAGATAAGAAACGTCAAGAGACCCAGTACTTC.

This clonotype has just a few counts. The chain couples TRBV28 to TRBJ2-7; D unclear. The V end lost 7 bases, the J end lost 6 bases, and 16 bases lay between the germline ends. The CDR3 sequence is 13 residues long. Germline loops: CDR1 MDHEN, CDR2 SYDVKM. The CDR3 region is CASNINVGSEQYF. As DNA, the CDR3 is TGTGCCAGCAACATAAACGTGGGGTCCGAGCAGTACTTC.